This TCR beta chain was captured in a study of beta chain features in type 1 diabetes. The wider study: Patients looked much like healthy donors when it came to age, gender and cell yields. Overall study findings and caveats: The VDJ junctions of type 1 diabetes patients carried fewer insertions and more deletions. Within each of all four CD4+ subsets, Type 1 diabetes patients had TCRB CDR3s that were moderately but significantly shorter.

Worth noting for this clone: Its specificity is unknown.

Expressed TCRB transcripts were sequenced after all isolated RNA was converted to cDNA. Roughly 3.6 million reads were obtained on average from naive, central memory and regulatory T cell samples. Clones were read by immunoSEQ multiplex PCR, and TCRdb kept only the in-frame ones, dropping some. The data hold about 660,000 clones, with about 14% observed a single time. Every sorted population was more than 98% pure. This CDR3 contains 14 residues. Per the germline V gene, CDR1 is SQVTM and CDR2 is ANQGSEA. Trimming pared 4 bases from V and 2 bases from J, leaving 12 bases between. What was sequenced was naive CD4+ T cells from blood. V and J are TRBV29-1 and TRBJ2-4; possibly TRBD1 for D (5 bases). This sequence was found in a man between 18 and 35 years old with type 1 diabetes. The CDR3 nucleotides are TGCAGCGTTGGGGGCCCTGGGACCAAAAACATTCAGTACTTC. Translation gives CSVGGPGTKNIQYF.